What follows is one TCR beta chain and its context. Germline V CDR1 and CDR2: ENHRY, SYGVKD. V lost 0 bases and J lost 5, with 14 bases in between. The CDR3 loop spans 15 amino acids. The entry originates in a study of T cells in localized non-small cell lung cancer. The method was immunoSEQ multiplex PCR; TCRdb's version includes in-frame clones alone and lacks a portion of them. Here the sample spans 28,000 or so clones, 87% being singletons. The rearrangement links TRBV10-3 to TRBJ2-7; D may correspond to TRBD1 or TRBD2 (6 bases each). This sample comprised peripheral blood, obtained before any cancer treatment. This clonotype was obtained from a male donor aged 60 or over with stage I lung adenocarcinoma. The DNA for the CDR3 is TGTGCCATCAGTGAGTCCGAGGGGGGCAGGAACGAGCAGTACTTC. This encodes CAISESEGGRNEQYF.